Following are 26 T cell receptor beta chains from one sample sequenced in a study of T cells in Graves' hyperthyroidism and ophthalmopathy. TCR beta CDR3 regions were amplified from RNA transcripts. HTBI primers were employed in a first-round RT-PCR of the TCR CDR3. TCRdb redid the calling of the multiplex PCR reads with MiXCR, one entry per CDR3 protein. The sample yields about 840,000 distinct CDR3 sequences, about two fifths seen once. The sample taken for sequencing was blood. The receptors shown here come from a man in his late teens or twenties with Graves' hyperthyroidism.

This clonotype has a count of ten or more. The rearrangement joins TRBV29-1 to TRBJ1-2; weak D call: TRBD1 (5 bases). V lost 4 bases, J lost 9 bases, and 12 bases lay in between. Germline lookup yields CDR1 SQVTM and CDR2 ANQGSEA. This CDR3 spans 11 amino acids. As DNA, the CDR3 is TGCAGCGTTGGGGACGGCCTCAGCTACACCTTC. It yields the protein CSVGDGLSYTF.

This clonotype was seen more than once but under ten times. The chain recombines TRBV20-1 with TRBJ2-7, with D tentatively TRBD2 (6 bases). The CDR3 sequence is 11 residues long. Per germline, CDR1 DFQATT and CDR2 SNEGSKA (reference sequence). Trimming removed 7 bases from V and 2 bases from J, with 9 bases in between. The CDR3 loop is CSGAGTYEQYF. DNA of the CDR3: TGCAGTGGGGCGGGGACCTACGAGCAGTACTTC.

This clonotype has ten or more counts. CDR3 coding DNA: TGTGCCAGCAGCTTAGGGGAAGGAGGTCAGGCTTTCTTT. Its protein is CASSLGEGGQAFF. The chain recombines TRBV7-9 with TRBJ1-1; no reliable D call. V lost 1 base, J lost 11 bases, and 14 bases lay in between. The CDR3 length is 13 residues. Germline CDR1 reads SEHNR; CDR2 reads FQNEAQ (reference sequence).

This clonotype was found a few times. This sequence joins TRBV19 and TRBJ2-5; perhaps TRBD2 as D (5 bases). Germline V lookup: CDR1 LNHDA, CDR2 SQIVND (reference sequence). Trimming removed 3 bases from V and 5 bases from J, with 10 bases in between. The CDR3 contains 13 residues. CDR3 in DNA: TGTGCCAGTAGTATGGCAGAGGGTGAGACCCAGTACTTC. It translates to CASSMAEGETQYF. Combining the CDR3 with reference TRBV19 and TRBJ2-5 gives the whole variable domain DGGITQSPKYLFRKEGQNVTLSCEQNLNHDAMYWYRQDPGQGLRLIYYSQIVNDFQKGDIAEGYSVSREKKESFPLTVTSAQKNPTAFYLCASSMAEGETQYFGPGTRLLVL.

There are a few counts of this clonotype. The chain employs TRBV20-1 and TRBJ2-7; 9 nucleotides line up with TRBD2. The CDR3 is 15 amino acids. The trim removed 0 bases at V and 1 base at J, leaving 4 bases unmatched. Germline V gene data show CDR1 as DFQATT and CDR2 as SNEGSKA (reference sequence). The CDR3 is CSARELAGSSYEQYF. The DNA for the CDR3 is TGCAGTGCTAGAGAACTAGCGGGTTCTTCCTACGAGCAGTACTTC.

This clonotype has a count of ten or more. The V and J genes are TRBV19 and TRBJ1-4; TRBD1 matches 8 bases. The germline V gene encodes CDR1 LNHDA and CDR2 SQIVND (reference sequence). The V segment lost 5 bases and the J segment 2 bases; nucleotides outside the gene matches: 10. The CDR3 spans 17 residues. Here the CDR3 reads CASSAFDRGGTNEKLFF. For the CDR3, the DNA is TGTGCCAGTAGTGCCTTCGACAGGGGTGGCACTAATGAAAAACTGTTTTTT.

The J gene is TRBJ2-7, the V gene TRBV10-3, with 7 bases aligning to TRBD2. CDR1 and CDR2 (germline): ENHRY, SYGVKD. V lost 6 bases, J lost 3 bases, and 5 bases stayed unmatched. The CDR3 is 13 amino acids. CDR3 residues: CAISPRTSYEQYF. CDR3 in DNA: TGTGCCATCAGCCCCCGGACTAGCTACGAGCAGTACTTC.

This clonotype was recorded many times. A read error may produce the germline difference seen at one junction end. The chain carries TRBV12-3 or TRBV12-4 and TRBJ1-6, with TRBD1 matching over 7 bases. The CDR3 sequence is 15 residues long. CDR3 DNA: TGTGCCAGCAGCTTAGGCGACAGGGATAATTCACCCCTCCACTTT. The encoded protein is CASSLGDRDNSPLHF.

The chain links TRBV19 to TRBJ1-5; 7 bases agree with TRBD1. This CDR3 has 14 residues. CDR1 LNHDA and CDR2 SQIVND come from the germline V gene (reference sequence). Unmatched junction bases numbered 6, after V lost 3 bases and J lost 7 bases. The CDR3 reads CASSMVGGGQPQHF. In DNA form, the CDR3 reads TGTGCCAGTAGTATGGTAGGGGGCGGACAGCCCCAGCATTTT.

The V and J genes are TRBV6-1 and TRBJ2-7; TRBD2 might be the D (6 bases). This CDR3 region has 14 residues. Trimming removed 4 bases at V and 4 bases at J, with 14 bases between. CDR1 and CDR2 (germline): MNHNS, SASEGT. The CDR3: CASSAGGGGYEQYF. In DNA form, the CDR3 reads TGTGCCAGCAGTGCCGGGGGAGGAGGGTACGAGCAGTACTTC.

This clonotype turned up a few times. This chain uses TRBV7-9 with TRBJ2-7; tentative D call: TRBD2 (6 bases). The CDR3 has 14 residues. The germline V gene encodes CDR1 SEHNR and CDR2 FQNEAQ (reference sequence). The V end was cut by 6 bases, the J end by 5 bases, with 17 bases between. In nucleotides, the CDR3 is TGTGCCAGCAGTTCCGAGACTAGTTCCGACGAGCAGTACTTC. Protein sequence: CASSSETSSDEQYF.

V is TRBV7-2 and J is TRBJ2-5; 14 nucleotides agree with TRBD2. The CDR3 consists of 18 residues. Germline V gene sequence: CDR1 SGHTA, CDR2 FQGNSA. V shed 5 bases and J 2 bases; nucleotides not matched to a gene: 10. The CDR3 spells CASSPRGTSGGVQETQYF. DNA for the CDR3: TGTGCCAGCAGCCCGCGTGGGACTAGCGGGGGTGTGCAAGAGACCCAGTACTTC.

Concerning this clonotype: A much larger clone differs from this one at a single base, so this may be a read error. The rearrangement links TRBV29-1 to TRBJ2-7; either TRBD1 or TRBD2 may supply D (5 bases each). CDR1 and CDR2 from the germline V gene are SQVTM and ANQGSEA. The CDR3 totals 16 residues. The CDR3 loop is CSVRGLPPPRGYEQCF. The CDR3 nucleotides read TGCAGCGTACGTGGGCTCCCCCCTCCCCGGGGCTACGAGCAGTGCTTC.

The chain combines TRBV6-1 with TRBJ1-1, with D uncertain. Trimming removed 1 base from V and 11 bases from J, with 17 bases in between. Germline V gene lookup returns CDR1 MNHNS and CDR2 SASEGT. The CDR3 spans 14 residues. The CDR3 DNA reads TGTGCCAGCAGTGAAGGGTATGGGAAAGTTTCGGCTTTCTTT. Translation gives CASSEGYGKVSAFF.

Remarks on this clonotype: The junction and the germline gene differ at one end; a read error may be behind it. This rearrangement joins TRBV19 to TRBJ2-6, with TRBD1 matching 8 bases. The CDR3 totals 13 residues. Germline V gene sequence: CDR1 LNHDA, CDR2 SQIVND (reference sequence). The CDR3 region is CASSPWTGNTEAF. The CDR3 nucleotides read TGTGCCAGTAGTCCGTGGACAGGGAACACTGAAGCTTTC.

This clonotype came up a few times. The chain recombines TRBV14 with TRBJ2-7, with no clear D. The germline V and J ends were trimmed by 0 bases and 9 bases, with 12 bases remaining between them. Germline V CDR1 and CDR2: SGHDN, FVKESK. This CDR3 spans 13 amino acids. CDR3 residues: CASSQDPDRRQYF. The CDR3 region has the DNA TGTGCCAGCAGCCAAGATCCGGATAGGCGGCAGTACTTC.

A word on this clonotype: A read error may explain this, as a much larger clone is one base away. Since the CDR3 does not end with the conserved phenylalanine or tryptophan, this likely comes from a read error. The CDR3, as DNA: TGTGCCACCAGTGATTTTATCAGGGTCGGAGAGACCCAGTACCTC. It is translated as CATSDFIRVGETQYL. V and J are TRBV24-1 and TRBJ2-5; tentative D call: TRBD1 (5 bases). V lost 1 base to trimming and J lost 4 bases, with 12 bases between them. Looked up from germline, CDR1 is KGHDR and CDR2 is SFDVKD. The CDR3 runs to 15 residues.

This clonotype was counted at least ten times. The chain has TRBV20-1 and TRBJ2-7, with 10 bases matching TRBD2. Germline V gene sequence: CDR1 DFQATT, CDR2 SNEGSKA (reference sequence). The V gene end was trimmed by 0 bases and the J gene end by 5 bases; junction bases not matched to a gene: 1. The CDR3 covers 13 residues. The chain's CDR3 is CSARDLAGDEQYF. The DNA for the CDR3 is TGCAGTGCTAGAGACCTAGCGGGGGACGAGCAGTACTTC.

This clonotype has ten or more counts. The chain is built from TRBV2 and TRBJ2-2; D not resolved. V was cut by 5 bases and J by 3 bases, with 1 base left in between. Germline V gene data show CDR1 as SNHLY and CDR2 as FYNNEI. This CDR3 contains 11 residues. The CDR3: CASSHTGELFF. The DNA for the CDR3 is TGTGCCAGCAGTCACACCGGGGAGCTGTTTTTT.

The CDR3: CASSIDVGRLSNQPQHF. The CDR3, as DNA: TGTGCCAGTAGTATAGATGTGGGGAGGTTGAGCAATCAGCCCCAGCATTTT. The chain recombines TRBV19 with TRBJ1-5; D gene unclear. This CDR3 has 17 residues. V was shortened by 0 bases and J by 1 base, with 13 bases between the two germline ends. Looked up from germline, CDR1 is LNHDA and CDR2 is SQIVND (reference sequence).

This clonotype was detected a few times. The chain has TRBV20-1 and TRBJ1-1; D is possibly TRBD1 (5 bases). V was cut by 0 bases and J by 0 bases, with 8 bases left in between. The CDR3 loop spans 14 amino acids. CDR1 is DFQATT and CDR2 is SNEGSKA in the germline V gene (reference sequence). CDR3 region: CSAREGVMNTEAFF. CDR3 bases: TGCAGTGCTAGAGAAGGGGTCATGAACACTGAAGCTTTCTTT.

This clonotype has at least ten counts. The chain has TRBV15 and TRBJ1-2; tentative D call: TRBD1 (5 bases). Germline CDR1 LNHNV, CDR2 YYDKDF (reference sequence). There are 14 residues in the CDR3. Trimming took off 8 bases at V and 2 bases at J, with 15 bases between the two ends. The CDR3: CATSGGDGNYGYTF. CDR3 nucleotide sequence: TGTGCCACCTCCGGGGGTGACGGGAACTATGGCTACACCTTC. Based on the CDR3 plus reference TRBV15 and TRBJ1-2, the full variable domain is DAMVIQNPRYQVTQFGKPVTLSCSQTLNHNVMYWYQQKSSQAPKLLFHYYDKDFNNEADTPDNFQSRRPNTSFCFLDIRSPGLGDTAMYLCATSGGDGNYGYTFGSGTRLTVV.

This sequence joins TRBV29-1 and TRBJ2-7, with 7 bases matching TRBD2. The CDR3 has 13 amino acids. The germline V gene has CDR1 SQVTM and CDR2 ANQGSEA. V was pared by 4 bases and J by 6 bases, with 9 bases of the junction left unmatched. CDR3 amino acids: CSVGGSGNGEQYF. CDR3 nucleotide sequence: TGCAGCGTTGGCGGCAGCGGGAACGGCGAGCAGTACTTC.

The V gene is TRBV10-2, the J gene TRBJ1-5, with TRBD1 matching 9 bases. Germline CDR1 WSHSY, CDR2 SAAADI. This CDR3 region has 17 residues. V shed 0 bases, J shed 1 base, and the junction held 4 bases outside the gene matches. The CDR3 sequence: CASSESGTGRSNQPQHF. The CDR3 DNA sequence: TGCGCCAGCAGTGAGTCCGGGACAGGGCGAAGCAATCAGCCCCAGCATTTT.

The sample holds a few counts of this clonotype. This CDR3 fails to terminate in the conserved phenylalanine or tryptophan, so it likely reflects a read error. Because the CDR3's place on the DNA is in doubt, the DNA is left out and the CDR3 is given as listed by TCRdb. The gene calls are TRBV2 and TRBJ1-1. Germline CDR1 reads SNHLY; CDR2 reads FYNNEI. Termini included, the CDR3 measures 8 amino acids. The CDR3 here is CASRPGRA.

V gene TRBV12-3 or TRBV12-4 combines with J gene TRBJ2-7; 7 nucleotides agree with TRBD2. The CDR3 loop spans 15 amino acids. After removal of 5 bases from V and 1 base from J, the junction contained 8 bases not matched to a gene. The CDR3, as DNA: TGTGCCAGCAGTCCTCGCCGGGGGGTTTCCTACGAGCAGTACTTC. This encodes CASSPRRGVSYEQYF.